This TCR beta chain was captured by sequencing in a study of T cells after yellow fever vaccination. TCRdb recomputed calls from the 5' RACE reads with MiXCR, one row per CDR3 protein. The table lists about 360,000 distinct CDR3 sequences, 6.2% of them singletons, with 15% in the top ten. The CDR3 runs 16 residues. Germline V gene lookup returns CDR1 LNHDA and CDR2 SQIVND (reference sequence). With 7 bases removed from V and 3 bases from J, the gap between germline ends came to 19 bases. The V call is TRBV19, the J call TRBJ2-1; D may be TRBD1 (8 bases). Material: PBMCs, obtained 5 days after the yellow fever booster vaccination. This TCR was recovered from a man between 25 and 39 years old who received the YFV17D yellow fever vaccine. The CDR3 loop is CASTQTGASGYNEQFF. The CDR3 DNA sequence: TGTGCCAGTACTCAGACAGGGGCTAGCGGCTACAATGAGCAGTTCTTC. Looking up the rest from reference TRBV19 and TRBJ2-1 gives the full variable domain: DGGITQSPKYLFRKEGQNVTLSCEQNLNHDAMYWYRQDPGQGLRLIYYSQIVNDFQKGDIAEGYSVSREKKESFPLTVTSAQKNPTAFYLCASTQTGASGYNEQFFGPGTRLTVL.